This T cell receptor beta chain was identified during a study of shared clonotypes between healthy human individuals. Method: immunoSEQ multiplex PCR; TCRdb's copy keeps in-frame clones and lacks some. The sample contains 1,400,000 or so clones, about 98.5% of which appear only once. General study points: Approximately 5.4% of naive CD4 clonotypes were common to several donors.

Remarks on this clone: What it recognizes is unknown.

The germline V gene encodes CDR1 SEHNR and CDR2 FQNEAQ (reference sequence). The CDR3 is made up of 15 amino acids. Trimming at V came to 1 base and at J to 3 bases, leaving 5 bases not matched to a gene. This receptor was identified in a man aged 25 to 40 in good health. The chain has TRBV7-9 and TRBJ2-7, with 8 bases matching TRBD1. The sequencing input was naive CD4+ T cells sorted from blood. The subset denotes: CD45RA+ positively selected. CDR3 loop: CASSLVQGGVYEQYF. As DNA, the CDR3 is TGTGCCAGCAGCTTAGTACAGGGGGGTGTCTACGAGCAGTACTTC.